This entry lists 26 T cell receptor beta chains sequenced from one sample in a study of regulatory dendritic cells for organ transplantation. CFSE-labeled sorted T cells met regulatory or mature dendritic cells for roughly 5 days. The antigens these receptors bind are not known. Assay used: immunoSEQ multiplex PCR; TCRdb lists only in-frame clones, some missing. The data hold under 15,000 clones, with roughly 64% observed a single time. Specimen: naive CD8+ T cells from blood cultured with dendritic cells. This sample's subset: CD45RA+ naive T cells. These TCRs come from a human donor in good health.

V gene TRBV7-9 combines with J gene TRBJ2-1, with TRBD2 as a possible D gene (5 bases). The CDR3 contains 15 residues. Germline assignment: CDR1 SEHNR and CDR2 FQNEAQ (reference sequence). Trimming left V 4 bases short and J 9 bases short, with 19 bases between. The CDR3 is CASSSAGLFGVEQFF. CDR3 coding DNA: TGTGCCAGCAGCTCCGCCGGACTGTTCGGGGTTGAGCAGTTCTTC.

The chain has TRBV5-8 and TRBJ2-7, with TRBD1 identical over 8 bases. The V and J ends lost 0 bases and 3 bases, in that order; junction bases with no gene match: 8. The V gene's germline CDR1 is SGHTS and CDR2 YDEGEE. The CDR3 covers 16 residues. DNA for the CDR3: TGTGCCAGCAGCTTGGCCGCAAGGACAGGGCGCTACGAGCAGTACTTC. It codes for CASSLAARTGRYEQYF.

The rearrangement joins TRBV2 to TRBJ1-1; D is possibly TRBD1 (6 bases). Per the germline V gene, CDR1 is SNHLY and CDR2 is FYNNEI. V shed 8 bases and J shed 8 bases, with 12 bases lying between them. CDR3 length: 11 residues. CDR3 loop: CASQGGPEAFF. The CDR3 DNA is TGTGCCAGCCAAGGGGGTCCAGAAGCTTTCTTT.

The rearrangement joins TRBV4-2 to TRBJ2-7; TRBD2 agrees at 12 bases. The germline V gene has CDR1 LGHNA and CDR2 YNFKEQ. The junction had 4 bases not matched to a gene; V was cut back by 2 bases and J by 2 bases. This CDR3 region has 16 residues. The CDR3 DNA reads TGTGCCAGCAGCCAAAACGGACTAGCGGGGACCTACGAGCAGTACTTC. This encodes CASSQNGLAGTYEQYF.

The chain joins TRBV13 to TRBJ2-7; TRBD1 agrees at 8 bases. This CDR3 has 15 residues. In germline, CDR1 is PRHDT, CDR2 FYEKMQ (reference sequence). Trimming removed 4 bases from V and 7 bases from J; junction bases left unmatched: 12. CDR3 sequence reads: CASSSGTGWDGEQYF. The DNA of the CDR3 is TGTGCCAGCAGCTCCGGGACAGGTTGGGACGGAGAGCAGTACTTC. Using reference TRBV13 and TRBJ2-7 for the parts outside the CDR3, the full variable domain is AAGVIQSPRHLIKEKRETATLKCYPIPRHDTVYWYQQGPGQDPQFLISFYEKMQSDKGSIPDRFSAQQFSDYHSELNMSSLELGDSALYFCASSSGTGWDGEQYFGPGTRLTVT.

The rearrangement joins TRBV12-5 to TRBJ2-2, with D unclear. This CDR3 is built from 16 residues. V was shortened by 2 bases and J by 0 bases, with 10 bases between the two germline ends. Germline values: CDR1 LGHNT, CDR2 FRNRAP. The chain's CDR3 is CASGLLIFANTGELFF. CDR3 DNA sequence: TGTGCTAGTGGTTTGCTTATCTTCGCGAACACCGGGGAGCTGTTTTTT.

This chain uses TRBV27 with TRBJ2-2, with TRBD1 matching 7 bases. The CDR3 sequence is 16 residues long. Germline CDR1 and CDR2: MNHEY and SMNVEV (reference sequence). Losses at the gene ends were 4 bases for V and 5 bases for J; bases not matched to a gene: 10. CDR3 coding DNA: TGTGCCAGCAGTTCCTTAGACAGGGAATGGACCGGGGAGCTGTTTTTT. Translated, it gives CASSSLDREWTGELFF.

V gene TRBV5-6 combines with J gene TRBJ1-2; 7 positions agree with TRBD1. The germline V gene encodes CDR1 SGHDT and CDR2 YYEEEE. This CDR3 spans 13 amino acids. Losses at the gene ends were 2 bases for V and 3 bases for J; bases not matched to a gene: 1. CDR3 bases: TGTGCCAGCAGCTTCAGGGGGGACTATGGCTACACCTTC. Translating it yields CASSFRGDYGYTF.

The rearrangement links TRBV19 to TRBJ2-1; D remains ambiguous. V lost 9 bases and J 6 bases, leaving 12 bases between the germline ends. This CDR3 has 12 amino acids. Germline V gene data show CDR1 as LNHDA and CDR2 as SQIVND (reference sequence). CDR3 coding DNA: TGTGCCAGCCATTCAGGTCCCAATGAGCAGTTCTTC. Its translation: CASHSGPNEQFF.

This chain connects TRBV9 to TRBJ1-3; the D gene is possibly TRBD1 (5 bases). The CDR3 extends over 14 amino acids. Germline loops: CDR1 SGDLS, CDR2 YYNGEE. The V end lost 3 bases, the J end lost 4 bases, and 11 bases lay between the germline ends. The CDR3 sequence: CASSAEGLGNTIYF. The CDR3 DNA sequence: TGTGCCAGCAGCGCAGAGGGACTGGGAAACACCATATATTTT.

CDR3 sequence reads: CASSASGTGAETQYF. In DNA form, the CDR3 reads TGTGCCAGCAGCGCCTCCGGGACAGGGGCAGAGACCCAGTACTTC. The chain combines TRBV9 with TRBJ2-5; 10 nucleotides match TRBD1. The CDR3 runs to 15 residues. Per germline, CDR1 SGDLS and CDR2 YYNGEE. After removal of 3 bases from V and 4 bases from J, the junction contained 6 bases not matched to a gene.

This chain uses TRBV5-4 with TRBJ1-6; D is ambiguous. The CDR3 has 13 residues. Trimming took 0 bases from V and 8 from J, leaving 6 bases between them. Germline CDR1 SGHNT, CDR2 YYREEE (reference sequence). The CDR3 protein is CASSLDGDSPLHF. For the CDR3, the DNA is TGTGCCAGCAGCTTGGACGGGGATTCACCCCTCCACTTT.

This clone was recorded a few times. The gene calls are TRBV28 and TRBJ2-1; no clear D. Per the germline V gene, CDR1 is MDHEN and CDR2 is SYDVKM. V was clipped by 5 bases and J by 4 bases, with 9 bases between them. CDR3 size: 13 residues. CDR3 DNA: TGTGCCAGCAGTCCAGGTTGGTACAATGAGCAGTTCTTC. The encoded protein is CASSPGWYNEQFF. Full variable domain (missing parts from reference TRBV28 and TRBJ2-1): DVKVTQSSRYLVKRTGEKVFLECVQDMDHENMFWYRQDPGLGLRLIYFSYDVKMKEKGDIPEGYSVSREKKERFSLILESASTNQTSMYLCASSPGWYNEQFFGPGTRLTVL.

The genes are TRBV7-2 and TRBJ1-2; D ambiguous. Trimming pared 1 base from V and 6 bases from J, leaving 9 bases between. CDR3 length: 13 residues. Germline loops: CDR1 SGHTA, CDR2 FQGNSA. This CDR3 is CASSLVMSNGYTF. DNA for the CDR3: TGTGCCAGCAGCTTAGTAATGAGTAATGGCTACACCTTC.

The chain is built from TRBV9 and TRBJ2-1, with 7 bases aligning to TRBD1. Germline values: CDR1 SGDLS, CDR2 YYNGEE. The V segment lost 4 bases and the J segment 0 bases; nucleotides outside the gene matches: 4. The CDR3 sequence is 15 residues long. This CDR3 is CASSTTGDSYNEQFF. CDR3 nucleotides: TGTGCCAGCAGCACTACAGGGGACTCCTACAATGAGCAGTTCTTC.

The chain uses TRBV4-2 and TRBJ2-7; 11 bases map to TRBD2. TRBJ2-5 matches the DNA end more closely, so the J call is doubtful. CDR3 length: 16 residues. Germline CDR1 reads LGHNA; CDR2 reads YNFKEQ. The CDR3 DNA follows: TGTGCCAGCAGCCAAGAGATAGCGGGGGGGCTGGAGACCCAGTACTTC. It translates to CASSQEIAGGLETQYF.

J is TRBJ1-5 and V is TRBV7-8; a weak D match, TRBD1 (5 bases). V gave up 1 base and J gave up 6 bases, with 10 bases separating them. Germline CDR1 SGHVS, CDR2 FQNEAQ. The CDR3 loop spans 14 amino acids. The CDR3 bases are TGTGCCAGCAGCTTAGGGGGGGTCAGTCAGCCCCAGCATTTT. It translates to CASSLGGVSQPQHF.

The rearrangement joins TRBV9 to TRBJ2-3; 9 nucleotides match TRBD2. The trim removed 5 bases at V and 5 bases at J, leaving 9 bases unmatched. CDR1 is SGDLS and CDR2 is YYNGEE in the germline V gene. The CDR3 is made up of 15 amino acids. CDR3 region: CASSGSGGGGDTQYF. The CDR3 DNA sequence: TGTGCCAGCAGTGGTAGCGGGGGCGGGGGAGATACGCAGTATTTT.

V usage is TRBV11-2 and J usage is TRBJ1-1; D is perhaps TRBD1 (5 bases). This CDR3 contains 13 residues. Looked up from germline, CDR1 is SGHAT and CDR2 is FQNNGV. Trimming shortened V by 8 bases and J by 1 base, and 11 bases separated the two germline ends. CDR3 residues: CASGDFGNTEAFF. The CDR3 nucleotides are TGTGCCAGCGGGGACTTTGGGAACACTGAAGCTTTCTTT. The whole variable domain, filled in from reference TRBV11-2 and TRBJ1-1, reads EAGVAQSPRYKIIEKRQSVAFWCNPISGHATLYWYQQILGQGPKLLIQFQNNGVVDDSQLPKDRFSAERLKGVDSTLKIQPAKLEDSAVYLCASGDFGNTEAFFGQGTRLTVV.

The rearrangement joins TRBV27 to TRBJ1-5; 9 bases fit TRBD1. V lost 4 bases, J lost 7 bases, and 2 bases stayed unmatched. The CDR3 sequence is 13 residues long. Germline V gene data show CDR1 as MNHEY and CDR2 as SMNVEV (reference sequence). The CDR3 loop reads CASSWDRAQPQHF. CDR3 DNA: TGTGCCAGCAGTTGGGACAGGGCCCAGCCCCAGCATTTT.

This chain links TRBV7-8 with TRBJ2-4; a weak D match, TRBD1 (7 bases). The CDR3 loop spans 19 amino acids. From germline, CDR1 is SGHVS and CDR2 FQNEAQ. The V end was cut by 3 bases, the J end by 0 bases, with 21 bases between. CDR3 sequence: CASSLFGRGVEGAKNIQYF. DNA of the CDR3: TGTGCCAGCAGCTTGTTTGGCAGGGGGGTAGAAGGAGCCAAAAACATTCAGTACTTC.

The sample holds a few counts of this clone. CDR3 nucleotide sequence: TGCAGCGTTGTCTCAGGGGAGGGCTATGGCTACACCTTC. It encodes CSVVSGEGYGYTF. V gene TRBV29-1 combines with J gene TRBJ1-2, with a possible D match to TRBD1 (6 bases). CDR3 size: 13 residues. V was clipped by 4 bases and J by 4 bases, with 13 bases between them. CDR1 is SQVTM, CDR2 ANQGSEA, per germline.

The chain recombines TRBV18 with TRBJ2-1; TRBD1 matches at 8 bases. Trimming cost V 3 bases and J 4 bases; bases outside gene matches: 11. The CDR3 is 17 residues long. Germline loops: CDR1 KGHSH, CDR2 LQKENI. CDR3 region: CASSPPVWDRIYNEQFF. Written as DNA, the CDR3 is TGTGCCAGCTCACCGCCCGTTTGGGACAGGATATACAATGAGCAGTTCTTC.

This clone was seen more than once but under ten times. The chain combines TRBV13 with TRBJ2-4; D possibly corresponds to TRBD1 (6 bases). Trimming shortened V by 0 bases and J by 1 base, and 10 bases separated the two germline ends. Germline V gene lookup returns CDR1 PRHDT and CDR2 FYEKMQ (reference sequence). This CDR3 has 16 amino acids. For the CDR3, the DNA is TGTGCCAGCAGCTTAGGGTCTACAGGGGCCAAAAACATTCAGTACTTC. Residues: CASSLGSTGAKNIQYF.

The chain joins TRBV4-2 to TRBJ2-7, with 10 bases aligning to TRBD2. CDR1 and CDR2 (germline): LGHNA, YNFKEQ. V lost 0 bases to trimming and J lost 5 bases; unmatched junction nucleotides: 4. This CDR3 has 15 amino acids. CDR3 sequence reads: CASSQEGLAGDEQYF. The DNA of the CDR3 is TGTGCCAGCAGCCAAGAGGGTCTAGCGGGGGACGAGCAGTACTTC.

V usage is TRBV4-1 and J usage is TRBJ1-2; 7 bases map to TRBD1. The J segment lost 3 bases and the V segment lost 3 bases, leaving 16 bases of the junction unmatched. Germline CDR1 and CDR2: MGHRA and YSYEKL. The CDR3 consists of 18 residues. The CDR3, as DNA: TGCGCCAGCAGCCACCCGGGACAGAAACCTTCCGAGGACTATGGCTACACCTTC. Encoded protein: CASSHPGQKPSEDYGYTF.